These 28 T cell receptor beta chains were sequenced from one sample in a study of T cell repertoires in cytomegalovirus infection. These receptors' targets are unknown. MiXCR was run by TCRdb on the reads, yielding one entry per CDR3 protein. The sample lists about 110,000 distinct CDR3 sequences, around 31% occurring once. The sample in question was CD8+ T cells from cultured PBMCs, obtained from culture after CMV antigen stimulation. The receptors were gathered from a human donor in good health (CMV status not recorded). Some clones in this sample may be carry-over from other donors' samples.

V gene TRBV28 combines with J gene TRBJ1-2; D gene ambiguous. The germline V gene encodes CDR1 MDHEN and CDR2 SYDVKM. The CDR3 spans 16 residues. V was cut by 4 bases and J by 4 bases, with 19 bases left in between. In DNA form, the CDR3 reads TGTGCCAGCAGTTCTAGCCCCAAACAGAGCCCCTATGGCTACACCTTC. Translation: CASSSSPKQSPYGYTF.

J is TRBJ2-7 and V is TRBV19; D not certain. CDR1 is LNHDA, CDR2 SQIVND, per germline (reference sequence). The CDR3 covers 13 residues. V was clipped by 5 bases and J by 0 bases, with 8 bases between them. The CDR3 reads CASSEDGSYEQYF. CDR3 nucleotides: TGTGCCAGTAGTGAGGACGGCTCCTACGAGCAGTACTTC.

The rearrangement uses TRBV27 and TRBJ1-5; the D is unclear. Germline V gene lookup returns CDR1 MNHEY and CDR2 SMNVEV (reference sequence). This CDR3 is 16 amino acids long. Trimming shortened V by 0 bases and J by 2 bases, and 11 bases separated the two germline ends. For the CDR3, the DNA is TGTGCCAGCAGTTTATCGGGTGGAGGTGGCAATCAGCCCCAGCATTTT. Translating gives CASSLSGGGGNQPQHF.

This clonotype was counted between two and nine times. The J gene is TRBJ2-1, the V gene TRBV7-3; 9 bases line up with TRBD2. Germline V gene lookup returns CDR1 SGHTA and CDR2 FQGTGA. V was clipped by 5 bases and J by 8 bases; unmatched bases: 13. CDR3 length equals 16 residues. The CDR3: CASSPSGGGAGDEQFF. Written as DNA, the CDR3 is TGTGCCAGCAGCCCATCTGGCGGGGGGGCTGGGGATGAGCAGTTCTTC.

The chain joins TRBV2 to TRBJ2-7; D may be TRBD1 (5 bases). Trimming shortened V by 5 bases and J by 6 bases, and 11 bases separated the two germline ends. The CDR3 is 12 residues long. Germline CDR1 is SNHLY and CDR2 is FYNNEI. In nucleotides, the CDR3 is TGTGCCAGCAGTTTGTCAGGGTTCGAGCAGTACTTC. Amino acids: CASSLSGFEQYF.

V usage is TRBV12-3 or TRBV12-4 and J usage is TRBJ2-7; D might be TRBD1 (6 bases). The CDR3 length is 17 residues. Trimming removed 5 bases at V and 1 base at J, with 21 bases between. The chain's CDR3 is CASSPPSGGATSYEQYF. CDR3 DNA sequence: TGTGCCAGCAGTCCGCCTTCTGGGGGCGCCACGTCCTACGAGCAGTACTTC.

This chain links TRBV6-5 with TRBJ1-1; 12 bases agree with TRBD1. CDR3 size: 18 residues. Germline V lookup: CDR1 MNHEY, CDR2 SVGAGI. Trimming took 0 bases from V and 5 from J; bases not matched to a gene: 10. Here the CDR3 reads CASSYSSLGTGGGTEAFF. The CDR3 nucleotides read TGTGCCAGCAGTTACTCATCTCTCGGGACAGGGGGCGGAACTGAAGCTTTCTTT.

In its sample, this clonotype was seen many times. CDR3 nucleotide sequence: TGTGCCAGCAGCGCCGACGGACTAGCGGGGGGGGTCGAGCAGTACTTC. Translated: CASSADGLAGGVEQYF. The chain links TRBV7-2 to TRBJ2-7; 15 positions match TRBD2. The ends lost 5 bases at V and 6 bases at J; junction bases unmatched: 8. The CDR3 covers 16 residues. In germline, CDR1 is SGHTA, CDR2 FQGNSA.

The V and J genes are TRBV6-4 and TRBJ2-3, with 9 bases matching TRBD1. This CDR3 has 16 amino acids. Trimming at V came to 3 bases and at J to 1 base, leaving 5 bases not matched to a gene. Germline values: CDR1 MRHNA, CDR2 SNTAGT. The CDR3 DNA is TGTGCCAGCAGTGAAAAAACAGGGGGCGGCACAGATACGCAGTATTTT. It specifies CASSEKTGGGTDTQYF.

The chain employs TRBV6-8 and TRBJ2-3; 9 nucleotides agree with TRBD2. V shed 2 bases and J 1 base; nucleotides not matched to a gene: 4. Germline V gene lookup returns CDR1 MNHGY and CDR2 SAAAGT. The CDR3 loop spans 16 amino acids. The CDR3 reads CASSYIAGVGTDTQYF. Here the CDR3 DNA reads TGTGCCAGCAGTTACATAGCGGGGGTAGGCACAGATACGCAGTATTTT.

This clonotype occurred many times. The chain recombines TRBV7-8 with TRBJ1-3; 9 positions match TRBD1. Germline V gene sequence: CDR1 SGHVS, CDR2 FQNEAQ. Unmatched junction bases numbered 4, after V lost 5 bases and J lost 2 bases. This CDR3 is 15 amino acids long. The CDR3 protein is CASSTQGATGNTIYF. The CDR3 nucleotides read TGTGCCAGCAGCACACAGGGGGCTACTGGAAACACCATATATTTT.

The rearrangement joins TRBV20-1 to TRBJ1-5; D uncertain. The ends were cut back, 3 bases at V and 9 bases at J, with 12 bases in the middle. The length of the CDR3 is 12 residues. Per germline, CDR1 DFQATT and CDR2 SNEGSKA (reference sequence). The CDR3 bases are TGCAGTGCTAGCTCCTATAAGGGGCCCCAGCATTTT. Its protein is CSASSYKGPQHF.

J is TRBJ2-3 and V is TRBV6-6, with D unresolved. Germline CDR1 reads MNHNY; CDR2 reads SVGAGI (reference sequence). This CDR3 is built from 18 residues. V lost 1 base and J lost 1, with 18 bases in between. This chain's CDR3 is CASSYWFSLEVGTDTQYF. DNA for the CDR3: TGTGCCAGCAGTTACTGGTTTAGCTTAGAAGTTGGCACAGATACGCAGTATTTT.

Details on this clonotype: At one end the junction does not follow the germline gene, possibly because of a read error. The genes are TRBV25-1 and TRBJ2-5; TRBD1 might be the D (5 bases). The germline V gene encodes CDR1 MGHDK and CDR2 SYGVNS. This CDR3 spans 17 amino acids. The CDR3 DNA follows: TGTGCCAGCAGTGGAACTCGCTCCAGGGATTCGGGCGAGACCCAATACTTC. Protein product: CASSGTRSRDSGETQYF.

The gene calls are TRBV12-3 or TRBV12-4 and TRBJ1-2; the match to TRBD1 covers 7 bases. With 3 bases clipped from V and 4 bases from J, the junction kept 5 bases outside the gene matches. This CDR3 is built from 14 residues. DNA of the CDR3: TGTGCCAGCAGTTTGGACAGGTCGTTCTATGGCTACACCTTC. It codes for CASSLDRSFYGYTF.

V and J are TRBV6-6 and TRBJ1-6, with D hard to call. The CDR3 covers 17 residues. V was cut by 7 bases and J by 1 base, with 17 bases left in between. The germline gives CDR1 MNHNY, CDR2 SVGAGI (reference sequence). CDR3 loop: CASTSIGRPSYNSPLHF. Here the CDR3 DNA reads TGTGCCAGCACCTCGATAGGGCGACCGTCCTATAATTCACCCCTCCACTTT.

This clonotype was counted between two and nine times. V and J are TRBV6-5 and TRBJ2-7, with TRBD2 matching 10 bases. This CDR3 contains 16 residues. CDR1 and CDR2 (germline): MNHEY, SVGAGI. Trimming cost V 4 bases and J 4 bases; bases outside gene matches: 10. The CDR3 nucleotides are TGTGCCAGCAGTTCCGAGCGGGGGGGCCTAGATTACGAGCAGTACTTC. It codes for CASSSERGGLDYEQYF.

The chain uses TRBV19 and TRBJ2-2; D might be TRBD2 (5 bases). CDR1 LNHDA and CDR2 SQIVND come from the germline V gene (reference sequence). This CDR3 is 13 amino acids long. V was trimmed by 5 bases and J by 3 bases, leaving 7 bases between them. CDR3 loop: CASSPGDTGELFF. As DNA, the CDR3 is TGTGCCAGTAGTCCCGGGGACACCGGGGAGCTGTTTTTT.

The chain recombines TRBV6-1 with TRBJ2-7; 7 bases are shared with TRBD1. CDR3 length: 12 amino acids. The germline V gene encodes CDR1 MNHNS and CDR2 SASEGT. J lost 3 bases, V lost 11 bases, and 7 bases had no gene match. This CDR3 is CASQGQYYEQYF. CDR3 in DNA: TGTGCCTCCCAGGGACAGTACTACGAGCAGTACTTC.

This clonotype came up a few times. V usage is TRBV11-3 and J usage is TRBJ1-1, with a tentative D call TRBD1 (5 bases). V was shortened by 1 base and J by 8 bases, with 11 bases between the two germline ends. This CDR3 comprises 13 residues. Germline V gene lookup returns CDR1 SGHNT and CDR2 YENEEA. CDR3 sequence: CASSLGAGREAFF. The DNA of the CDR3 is TGTGCCAGCAGCTTAGGGGCAGGGCGGGAAGCTTTCTTT.

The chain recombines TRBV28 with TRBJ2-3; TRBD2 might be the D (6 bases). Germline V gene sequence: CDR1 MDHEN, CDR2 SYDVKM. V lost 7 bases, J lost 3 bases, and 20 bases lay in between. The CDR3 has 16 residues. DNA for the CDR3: TGTGCCAGCACCTCCCGGGCGGGGTACACGACAGATACGCAGTATTTT. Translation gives CASTSRAGYTTDTQYF.

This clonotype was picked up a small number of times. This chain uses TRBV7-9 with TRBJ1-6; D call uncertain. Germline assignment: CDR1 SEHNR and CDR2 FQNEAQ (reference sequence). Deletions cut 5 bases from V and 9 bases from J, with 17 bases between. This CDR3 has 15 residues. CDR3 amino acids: CASSLPTEIASPLHF. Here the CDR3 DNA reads TGTGCCAGCAGCCTACCGACCGAAATTGCTTCACCCCTCCACTTT.

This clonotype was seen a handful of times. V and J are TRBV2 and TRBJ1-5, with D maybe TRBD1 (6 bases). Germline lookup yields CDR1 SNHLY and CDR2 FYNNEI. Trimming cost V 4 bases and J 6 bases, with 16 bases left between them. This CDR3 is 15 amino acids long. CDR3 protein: CASSVSRGIAQPQHF. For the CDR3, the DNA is TGTGCCAGCAGTGTTAGTAGGGGGATTGCTCAGCCCCAGCATTTT.

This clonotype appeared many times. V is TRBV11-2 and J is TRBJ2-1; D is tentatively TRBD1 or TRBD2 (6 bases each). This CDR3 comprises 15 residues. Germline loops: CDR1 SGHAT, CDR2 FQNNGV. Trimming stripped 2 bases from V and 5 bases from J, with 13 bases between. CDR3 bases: TGTGCCAGCAGCTTAAGTGCGGGGACAAACAATGAGCAGTTCTTC. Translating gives CASSLSAGTNNEQFF.

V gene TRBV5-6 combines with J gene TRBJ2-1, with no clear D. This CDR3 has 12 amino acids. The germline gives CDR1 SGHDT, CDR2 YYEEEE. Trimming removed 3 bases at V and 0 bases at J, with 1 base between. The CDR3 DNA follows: TGTGCCAGCAGCTACTCCTACAATGAGCAGTTCTTC. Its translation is CASSYSYNEQFF.

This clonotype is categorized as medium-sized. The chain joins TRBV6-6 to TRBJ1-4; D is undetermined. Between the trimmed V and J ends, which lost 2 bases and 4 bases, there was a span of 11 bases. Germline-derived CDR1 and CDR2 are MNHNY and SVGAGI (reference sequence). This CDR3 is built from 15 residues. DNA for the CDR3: TGTGCCAGCAGTTACAACTCGGCGAATAATGAAAAACTGTTTTTT. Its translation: CASSYNSANNEKLFF.

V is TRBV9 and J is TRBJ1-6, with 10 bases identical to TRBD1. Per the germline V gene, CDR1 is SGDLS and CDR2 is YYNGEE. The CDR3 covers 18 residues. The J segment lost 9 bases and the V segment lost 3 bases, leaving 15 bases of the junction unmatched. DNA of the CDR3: TGTGCCAGCAGCGCGAACACCGGACAGGGGGTACTGCGTTCACCCCTCCACTTT. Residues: CASSANTGQGVLRSPLHF. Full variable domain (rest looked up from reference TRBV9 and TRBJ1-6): DSGVTQTPKHLITATGQRVTLRCSPRSGDLSVYWYQQSLDQGLQFLIQYYNGEERAKGNILERFSAQQFPDLHSELNLSSLELGDSALYFCASSANTGQGVLRSPLHFGNGTRLTVT.

The CDR3 nucleotides read TGTGCCAGCAGTGAAGAAAGGGACAGGGTCAGTAACACCATATATTTT. It encodes CASSEERDRVSNTIYF. This chain links TRBV2 with TRBJ1-3; 9 bases are shared with TRBD1. Germline CDR1 and CDR2: SNHLY and FYNNEI. The ends lost 1 base at V and 7 bases at J; junction bases unmatched: 8. The CDR3 extends over 16 amino acids. The whole variable domain, remainder taken from reference TRBV2 and TRBJ1-3, is EPEVTQTPSHQVTQMGQEVILRCVPISNHLYFYWYRQILGQKVEFLVSFYNNEISEKSEIFDDQFSVERPDGSNFTLKIRSTKLEDSAMYFCASSEERDRVSNTIYFGEGSWLTVV.